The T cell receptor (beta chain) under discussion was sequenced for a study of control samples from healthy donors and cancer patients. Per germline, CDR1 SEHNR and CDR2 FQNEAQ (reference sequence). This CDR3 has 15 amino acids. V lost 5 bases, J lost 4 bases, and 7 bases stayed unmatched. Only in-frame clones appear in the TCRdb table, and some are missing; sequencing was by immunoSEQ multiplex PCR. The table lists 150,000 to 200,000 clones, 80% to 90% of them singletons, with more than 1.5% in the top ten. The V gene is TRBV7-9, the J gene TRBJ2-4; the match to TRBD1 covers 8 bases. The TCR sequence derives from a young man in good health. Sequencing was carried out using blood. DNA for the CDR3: TGTGCCAGCAGCCCTAGGACAGGGCCAAAAAACATTCAGTACTTC. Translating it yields CASSPRTGPKNIQYF.